This T cell receptor (beta chain) is from a study of blood T cells in healthy people across ages. Primed by a sample-barcoded 5' primer and a J-beta primer mix, a second PCR proceeded for 7 to 11 cycles. TCRdb independently ran MiXCR on the 5' RACE reads; one entry per CDR3 protein. The sample contains 890,000 or so distinct CDR3 sequences, approximately 67% of which appear only once. Germline CDR1 is LNHNV and CDR2 is YYDKDF (reference sequence). The length of the CDR3 is 15 residues. After removal of 5 bases from V and 7 bases from J, the junction contained 9 bases not matched to a gene. V usage is TRBV15 and J usage is TRBJ2-1; 9 positions agree with TRBD1. Sequencing was carried out using blood. The TCR comes from a man under 40 in good health. The CDR3 sequence is CATSSQYRGQNEQFF. As DNA, the CDR3 is TGTGCCACCAGCTCGCAATACAGGGGGCAAAATGAGCAGTTCTTC.